These 14 T cell receptor beta chains were all obtained from the same sample, sequenced in a study of T-cell memory formation after mild COVID-19 (dated by TCRdb to about 2021). The method was 5' RACE. Sequencing took place on an Illumina NovaSeq 6000. TCRdb reanalyzed the raw reads on its own, using fastp at Q25 for trimming and MiXCR for clone calling, and kept in-frame beta chains. Identical CDR3 proteins give one entry, which carries the most common genes and DNA. The sample table contains roughly 48,000 distinct CDR3 sequences; only one count was recorded for roughly 27% of them. The biggest ten clones account for just under 45% of the sample. Sequences were obtained from PBMCs or a T cell subset sorted from them (not recorded which). The receptor source for this set is a young man who had mild COVID-19 (a few samples of this study predate the infection). The sample titles of this study are shuffled in the database, so cell type and time point are left out; the donor was told from shared clones.

The count of this clonotype is one. This rearrangement joins TRBV2 to TRBJ2-7, with D possibly being TRBD2 (5 bases). Germline CDR1 SNHLY, CDR2 FYNNEI. The CDR3 totals 14 residues. V was shortened by 10 bases and J by 2 bases, with 18 bases between the two germline ends. CDR3 coding DNA: TGTGCCATCTCACCTCGGGAACAGACCTACGAGCAGTACTTC. Residues: CAISPREQTYEQYF.

The chain has TRBV9 and TRBJ2-2; a weak D match, TRBD2 (5 bases). Trimming shortened V by 0 bases and J by 5 bases, and 11 bases separated the two germline ends. CDR1 is SGDLS, CDR2 YYNGEE, per germline. The CDR3 has 15 residues. CDR3 coding DNA: TGTGCCAGCAGCGTAGTCCAGACGGGGACCGGGGAGCTGTTTTTT. As protein: CASSVVQTGTGELFF.

The CDR3 DNA reads as TGTGCCAGCAGCCCATCGGGGGTAGCACCCTACGAGCAGTACTTC. This sequence encodes CASSPSGVAPYEQYF. This chain joins TRBV27 and TRBJ2-7; perhaps TRBD2 as D (6 bases). Trimming took off 6 bases at V and 2 bases at J, with 17 bases between the two ends. This CDR3 region has 15 residues. CDR1 MNHEY and CDR2 SMNVEV come from the germline V gene (reference sequence).

The V call is TRBV7-9, the J call TRBJ1-2, with D possibly TRBD1 on 5 matching bases. Germline lookup yields CDR1 SEHNR and CDR2 FQNEAQ (reference sequence). This CDR3 region has 14 residues. V was pared by 8 bases and J by 4 bases, with 17 bases between. The CDR3 coding sequence is TGTGCCAGCGAAACCAAAGGGGCCCTCTATGGCTACACCTTC. This gives the protein CASETKGALYGYTF.

The chain carries TRBV20-1 and TRBJ2-3; 10 nucleotides align to TRBD2. CDR1 is DFQATT and CDR2 is SNEGSKA in the germline V gene (reference sequence). The CDR3 runs 17 residues. Losses at the gene ends were 0 bases for V and 0 bases for J; bases not matched to a gene: 6. The CDR3 spells CSARDYGLAASTDTQYF. The CDR3 bases are TGCAGTGCTAGAGATTACGGACTAGCGGCAAGCACAGATACGCAGTATTTT.

This clonotype was picked up a small number of times. The J gene is TRBJ2-1, the V gene TRBV29-1; 7 positions agree with TRBD1. The V gene's germline CDR1 is SQVTM and CDR2 ANQGSEA. CDR3 length: 14 amino acids. V was clipped by 4 bases and J by 3 bases; unmatched bases: 6. CDR3: CSVVGTDSYNEQFF. The CDR3 nucleotides read TGCAGCGTTGTAGGGACAGACAGCTACAATGAGCAGTTCTTC.

This chain joins TRBV4-1 and TRBJ1-4; D not certain. The CDR3 runs to 15 residues. Deletions cut 3 bases from V and 3 bases from J, with 11 bases between. Per the germline V gene, CDR1 is MGHRA and CDR2 is YSYEKL. The CDR3 DNA reads TGCGCCAGCAGCCACTCGGAGGTTCCTAATGAAAAACTGTTTTTT. It codes for CASSHSEVPNEKLFF.

The chain uses TRBV4-1 and TRBJ2-1, with 9 bases lining up with TRBD2. CDR3 length equals 16 residues. V shed 4 bases and J 7 bases; nucleotides not matched to a gene: 11. CDR1 is MGHRA, CDR2 YSYEKL, per germline. The CDR3 region is CASSLVVAGGPNEQFF. The CDR3 coding sequence is TGCGCCAGCAGCCTCGTCGTGGCGGGGGGGCCAAATGAGCAGTTCTTC.

This clonotype occurred a few times. The gene calls are TRBV6-5 and TRBJ2-1; 14 bases are shared with TRBD2. V shed 2 bases, J shed 5 bases, and the junction held 5 bases outside the gene matches. The germline V gene has CDR1 MNHEY and CDR2 SVGAGI. CDR3 length equals 17 residues. The CDR3 is CASSYGTSGGQDNEQFF. In DNA form, the CDR3 reads TGTGCCAGCAGTTACGGGACTAGCGGGGGACAAGACAATGAGCAGTTCTTC.

The sample holds a few counts of this clonotype. V usage is TRBV5-6 and J usage is TRBJ2-7; D is undetermined. Looked up from germline, CDR1 is SGHDT and CDR2 is YYEEEE. The CDR3 runs 12 residues. Trimming pared 0 bases from V and 3 bases from J, leaving 4 bases between. The CDR3 sequence is CASSLVGYEQYV. CDR3 sequence (DNA): TGTGCCAGCAGCTTGGTTGGCTACGAGCAGTACGTC.

The chain is built from TRBV9 and TRBJ2-7; TRBD2 might be the D (5 bases). V lost 4 bases to trimming and J lost 4 bases, with 15 bases between them. CDR3 length equals 14 residues. CDR1 is SGDLS and CDR2 is YYNGEE in the germline V gene. The DNA of the CDR3 is TGTGCCAGCAGCCCCACCGGCGGGTCGTACGAGCAGTACTTC. Its protein product is CASSPTGGSYEQYF.

This clonotype was counted only a few times. This chain links TRBV6-5 with TRBJ2-5, with unresolved D. This CDR3 has 13 amino acids. V shed 2 bases and J shed 1 base, with 5 bases lying between them. Germline CDR1 is MNHEY and CDR2 is SVGAGI. The CDR3 loop is CASSYISQETQYF. The CDR3, as DNA: TGTGCCAGCAGTTACATCTCCCAAGAGACCCAGTACTTC.

The chain combines TRBV20-1 with TRBJ2-7, with TRBD1 matching 9 bases. This CDR3 spans 13 amino acids. The germline V gene has CDR1 DFQATT and CDR2 SNEGSKA (reference sequence). V was clipped by 1 base and J by 5 bases; unmatched bases: 3. The chain's CDR3 is CSARGGQGNEQYV. The CDR3 nucleotides read TGCAGTGCTAGAGGGGGACAGGGTAACGAGCAGTACGTC.

This clonotype has just a few counts. The rearrangement joins TRBV12-3 or TRBV12-4 to TRBJ2-7, with D possibly being TRBD1 or TRBD2 (5 bases each). The CDR3 length is 14 residues. Deletions cut 5 bases from V and 2 bases from J, with 13 bases between. This CDR3 reads CASSPLLGAYEQYF. In DNA, the CDR3 is TGTGCCAGCAGTCCCCTGCTGGGGGCCTACGAGCAGTACTTC.